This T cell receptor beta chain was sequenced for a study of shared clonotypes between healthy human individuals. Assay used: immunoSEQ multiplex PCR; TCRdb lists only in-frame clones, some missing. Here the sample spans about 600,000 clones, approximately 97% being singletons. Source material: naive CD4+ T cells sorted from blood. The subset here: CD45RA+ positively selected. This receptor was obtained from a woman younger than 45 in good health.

CDR3 coding DNA: TGTGCCAGCAGCCAAAGCGGGTTTGGGGATACGCAGTATTTT. It yields the protein CASSQSGFGDTQYF. This chain joins TRBV27 and TRBJ2-3; a possible D gene is TRBD2 (6 bases). Germline CDR1 and CDR2: MNHEY and SMNVEV (reference sequence). The CDR3 consists of 14 residues. The V end was cut by 6 bases, the J end by 6 bases, with 16 bases between.